This T cell receptor beta chain came from a study of blood T cells in healthy people across ages. Notes on the study in general: Researchers said unsorted PBMCs prevented a conclusive naive versus antigen-experienced comparison.

Germline CDR1 and CDR2: DFQATT and SNEGSKA (reference sequence). The CDR3 consists of 17 residues. V lost 2 bases, J lost 11 bases, and 20 bases stayed unmatched. There were at least 6 micrograms of total RNA extracted from every sample. On this clonotype itself: Its cognate antigen is unknown.

For the second PCR, which ran for about 6 to 12 cycles, a sample-barcoded 5' primer and a J-beta primer mix were used. MiXCR was run by TCRdb on the 5' RACE reads, yielding one entry per CDR3 protein. The table includes 790,000 or so distinct CDR3 sequences, about half detected once. This chain joins TRBV20-1 and TRBJ2-5; 10 positions match TRBD2. This receptor was obtained from a man older than 75 in good health. Sequenced input: blood. The CDR3 nucleotides read TGCAGTGCTAGAAAAGGACTAGCGGCTCTCCTCGACAATGAGCAGTACTTC. This sequence encodes CSARKGLAALLDNEQYF.